The next 23 T cell receptor beta chains were all read from a single sample in a study of OX40 agonist ivuxolimab in advanced cancers. The protocol was immunoSEQ multiplex PCR, while the TCRdb copy is restricted to in-frame clones and leaves out a portion. The data show around 41,000 clones, with approximately 86% seen just once and about 2.7% held by the top ten. The sample in question was CD4+ or CD8+ T cells sorted from blood, obtained in a trial of the OX40 agonist ivuxolimab. These receptors all come from an adult with an advanced solid tumor such as melanoma, head and neck, liver or kidney cancer.

This chain uses TRBV11-3 with TRBJ2-3, with D perhaps matching TRBD1 (8 bases). V lost 5 bases and J lost 6, with 21 bases in between. The CDR3 contains 16 residues. Germline V gene sequence: CDR1 SGHNT, CDR2 YENEEA. The CDR3 coding sequence is TGTGCCAGCAGCCTCACAGGGGGAGGGCGGGCGGATACGCAGTATTTT. This codes for CASSLTGGGRADTQYF.

V usage is TRBV9 and J usage is TRBJ1-2, with TRBD1 matching 9 bases. The CDR3 contains 13 residues. The germline CDR1 and CDR2 sequences are SGDLS and YYNGEE. V trimming: 4 bases; J trimming: 4 bases; junction bases outside the gene matches: 2. The CDR3 reads CASSQDRGYGYTF. The CDR3 DNA follows: TGTGCCAGCAGCCAGGACAGGGGCTATGGCTACACCTTC.

The chain uses TRBV4-1 and TRBJ2-1; 7 bases map to TRBD2. This CDR3 comprises 15 residues. Trimming cost V 3 bases and J 9 bases; bases outside gene matches: 11. The germline V gene has CDR1 MGHRA and CDR2 YSYEKL. CDR3 bases: TGCGCCAGCAGCCACTCAAGGACTAGTCTGGTTGAGCAGTTCTTC. Its translation: CASSHSRTSLVEQFF.

V and J are TRBV30 and TRBJ1-1, with D perhaps matching TRBD1 (6 bases). CDR1 is GTSNPN, CDR2 SVGIG, per germline (reference sequence). The CDR3 spans 14 residues. Trimming took off 3 bases at V and 6 bases at J, with 17 bases between the two ends. CDR3 in amino acids: CAWSAGRGYAEAFF. The CDR3 DNA follows: TGTGCCTGGAGCGCCGGGAGGGGGTACGCTGAAGCTTTCTTT.

The chain combines TRBV10-3 with TRBJ1-2; D gene ambiguous. The V and J ends lost 2 bases and 4 bases respectively, with 11 bases between them. The germline V gene has CDR1 ENHRY and CDR2 SYGVKD. The CDR3 totals 14 residues. CDR3 sequence reads: CAISEGPSVYGYTF. CDR3 coding DNA: TGTGCCATCAGTGAGGGACCGTCCGTCTATGGCTACACCTTC.

The rearrangement links TRBV19 to TRBJ1-5; 10 nucleotides agree with TRBD1. The CDR3 length is 14 residues. CDR1 and CDR2 from the germline V gene are LNHDA and SQIVND (reference sequence). The V and J ends lost 7 bases and 8 bases, in that order; junction bases with no gene match: 8. CDR3 region: CASNRQGAREPQHF. The CDR3 DNA sequence: TGTGCCAGTAACCGACAGGGGGCCAGGGAGCCCCAGCATTTT.

The V gene is TRBV28, the J gene TRBJ1-2, with 12 bases fitting TRBD1. Germline CDR1 reads MDHEN; CDR2 reads SYDVKM. The CDR3 is made up of 18 amino acids. Trimming at V came to 7 bases and at J to 6 bases, leaving 18 bases not matched to a gene. The CDR3 DNA reads as TGTGCCAGCAACCCGCCCCCGGGACAGGGGGCGGGATACAATGGCTACACCTTC. Translating it yields CASNPPPGQGAGYNGYTF.

This chain uses TRBV19 with TRBJ2-6; the D gene is possibly TRBD1 (6 bases). This CDR3 spans 16 amino acids. V dropped 4 bases and J dropped 4 bases, with 14 bases sitting between them. Germline-derived CDR1 and CDR2 are LNHDA and SQIVND (reference sequence). CDR3 loop: CASSRVQGTGANVLTF. Here the CDR3 DNA reads TGTGCCAGTAGTAGGGTACAGGGTACCGGGGCCAACGTCCTGACTTTC.

The chain couples TRBV11-3 to TRBJ2-3, with D uncertain. This CDR3 has 14 amino acids. V lost 5 bases to trimming and J lost 0 bases, with 9 bases between them. Germline lookup yields CDR1 SGHNT and CDR2 YENEEA. The DNA for the CDR3 is TGTGCCAGCAGCCCCCTAAGGAGCACAGATACGCAGTATTTT. It specifies CASSPLRSTDTQYF.

The chain has TRBV10-3 and TRBJ1-4, with a possible D match to TRBD1 (6 bases). CDR3 length: 14 residues. Germline V gene data show CDR1 as ENHRY and CDR2 as SYGVKD. V was cut by 6 bases and J by 0 bases, with 8 bases left in between. The CDR3 sequence is CAIRQGSTNEKLFF. The DNA for the CDR3 is TGTGCCATCAGACAGGGTTCAACTAATGAAAAACTGTTTTTT.

V and J are TRBV7-9 and TRBJ2-1; 9 bases agree with TRBD1. The CDR3 sequence is 16 residues long. The J segment lost 9 bases and the V segment lost 3 bases, leaving 12 bases of the junction unmatched. Germline lookup yields CDR1 SEHNR and CDR2 FQNEAQ (reference sequence). The chain's CDR3 is CASSFSPGQGRIEQFF. DNA for the CDR3: TGTGCCAGCAGCTTCTCCCCGGGACAGGGAAGGATTGAGCAGTTCTTC.

V is TRBV7-2 and J is TRBJ2-2, with D possibly TRBD2 on 6 matching bases. The CDR3 contains 14 residues. The germline gives CDR1 SGHTA, CDR2 FQGNSA. V was pared by 1 base and J by 4 bases, with 7 bases between. Written as DNA, the CDR3 is TGTGCCAGCAGCTTAGGGAGGGGCACCGGGGAGCTGTTTTTT. Its translation: CASSLGRGTGELFF.

The chain has TRBV5-1 and TRBJ2-3; unclear D gene. The germline gives CDR1 SGHRS, CDR2 YFSETQ. The CDR3 extends over 17 amino acids. V was clipped by 3 bases and J by 0 bases, with 17 bases between them. The CDR3 loop is CASSWSKGRASTDTQYF. For the CDR3, the DNA is TGCGCCAGCAGCTGGTCCAAAGGACGGGCTAGCACAGATACGCAGTATTTT.

The chain combines TRBV5-1 with TRBJ1-2; the D is unclear. V lost 0 bases to trimming and J lost 3 bases, with 6 bases between them. Germline V gene sequence: CDR1 SGHRS, CDR2 YFSETQ. This CDR3 is built from 13 residues. The CDR3 spells CASSLANDYGYTF. CDR3 DNA: TGCGCCAGCAGCTTGGCGAATGACTATGGCTACACCTTC.

V gene TRBV2 combines with J gene TRBJ2-1; D is unclear. This CDR3 contains 14 residues. CDR1 SNHLY and CDR2 FYNNEI come from the germline V gene. V lost 6 bases, J lost 0 bases, and 9 bases lay in between. The CDR3 is CASRAAFSYNEQFF. In nucleotides, the CDR3 is TGTGCCAGCAGGGCGGCCTTCTCCTACAATGAGCAGTTCTTC.

DNA of the CDR3: TGTGCCAGCAGCTTACAGGGGGAGACCCAGTACTTC. Its translation: CASSLQGETQYF. The chain has TRBV7-2 and TRBJ2-5, with D maybe TRBD1 (6 bases). Germline loops: CDR1 SGHTA, CDR2 FQGNSA. V dropped 2 bases and J dropped 5 bases, with 6 bases sitting between them. The CDR3 is 12 amino acids. Based on the CDR3 plus reference TRBV7-2 and TRBJ2-5, the full variable domain is GAGVSQSPSNKVTEKGKDVELRCDPISGHTALYWYRQSLGQGLEFLIYFQGNSAPDKSGLPSDRFSAERTGGSVSTLTIQRTQQEDSAVYLCASSLQGETQYFGPGTRLLVL.

The chain couples TRBV10-3 to TRBJ1-1, with D maybe TRBD1 (5 bases). This CDR3 has 14 amino acids. Germline V gene sequence: CDR1 ENHRY, CDR2 SYGVKD. V lost 6 bases and J 1 base, leaving 12 bases between the germline ends. CDR3 sequence: CAISARGPNTEAFF. DNA of the CDR3: TGTGCCATCAGCGCGCGGGGCCCGAACACTGAAGCTTTCTTT.

This clone was counted between two and nine times. The rearrangement links TRBV6-5 to TRBJ1-5, with 10 bases lining up with TRBD1. Germline V gene sequence: CDR1 MNHEY, CDR2 SVGAGI. The V segment lost 2 bases and the J segment 7 bases; nucleotides outside the gene matches: 2. The CDR3 runs to 14 residues. The CDR3 sequence is CASSYTGQGQPQHF. The CDR3 DNA reads as TGTGCCAGCAGTTACACGGGACAGGGGCAGCCCCAGCATTTT.

The rearrangement joins TRBV2 to TRBJ1-6; D gene uncertain. The CDR3 contains 14 residues. The V and J ends lost 2 bases and 10 bases respectively, with 12 bases between them. Germline V gene sequence: CDR1 SNHLY, CDR2 FYNNEI. The CDR3 protein is CASSEFSPGSPLHF. DNA of the CDR3: TGTGCCAGCAGTGAATTTTCTCCGGGATCACCCCTCCACTTT.

The chain couples TRBV7-6 to TRBJ2-4; D is possibly TRBD1 or TRBD2 (5 bases each). The CDR3 is 15 amino acids. The V gene lost 5 bases and the J gene lost 6 bases, with 17 bases spanning the gap. CDR1 and CDR2 (germline): SGHVS, FNYEAQ. CDR3 region: CASSPKTGTTNIQYF. In DNA, the CDR3 is TGTGCCAGCAGCCCTAAGACCGGGACGACAAACATTCAGTACTTC. Full variable domain (remainder filled in from reference TRBV7-6 and TRBJ2-4): GAGVSQSPRYKVTKRGQDVALRCDPISGHVSLYWYRQALGQGPEFLTYFNYEAQQDKSGLPNDRFSAERPEGSISTLTIQRTEQRDSAMYRCASSPKTGTTNIQYFGAGTRLSVL.

The gene calls are TRBV28 and TRBJ2-3; perhaps TRBD1 as D (6 bases). This CDR3 is 10 amino acids long. The germline V gene encodes CDR1 MDHEN and CDR2 SYDVKM. V was cut by 9 bases and J by 6 bases, with 7 bases left in between. CDR3 in amino acids: CASQGDTQYF. The CDR3 DNA reads TGTGCCAGTCAGGGGGATACGCAGTATTTT.

The chain combines TRBV9 with TRBJ2-3; no definite D call. The length of the CDR3 is 15 residues. Trimming removed 1 base at V and 0 bases at J, with 9 bases between. Germline V CDR1 and CDR2: SGDLS, YYNGEE. The CDR3 here is CASSVNGVSTDTQYF. The CDR3 nucleotides are TGTGCCAGCAGCGTAAATGGGGTTAGCACAGATACGCAGTATTTT.

CDR3 sequence reads: CASSPRQVLGEETQYF. CDR3 nucleotides: TGTGCCAGCAGCCCACGACAGGTCTTGGGGGAAGAGACCCAGTACTTC. This chain connects TRBV21-1 to TRBJ2-5; TRBD1, as called in the table, went unchecked against the DNA. TRBV21-1 is a pseudogene segment. This CDR3 has 16 amino acids.